The clone carrying this T cell receptor beta chain was detected a few times. Its matching antigen is unknown. These data originate in a study of T cells in Graves' hyperthyroidism and ophthalmopathy. Study-level background: Peripheral blood was acquired at first diagnosis, ahead of any therapy whatsoever.

Findings and limits, study-wide: A median approximately 6.5 months before onset, the model predicted ophthalmopathy.

Authors of the study amplified TCR beta CDR3 regions from RNA transcripts. A set of HTBI primers served as the primers for a first-round RT-PCR of the TCR CDR3. TCRdb reprocessed the multiplex PCR reads via MiXCR and lists one record per CDR3 protein. The sample shows 700,000 or so distinct CDR3 sequences, roughly 17% of them seen only once. Exclusion criteria comprised uncontrolled infection, other autoimmune disease, pregnancy or lactation. This TCR was sampled from a man between 18 and 35 years old with Graves' hyperthyroidism. Specimen: blood.

CDR3 in DNA: TGTGCCAGCAGTCCGGGCCTCTTAGCCAAAAACATTCAGTACTTC. It codes for CASSPGLLAKNIQYF. J is TRBJ2-4 and V is TRBV7-6; D is unresolved. With 6 bases removed from V and 0 bases from J, the gap between germline ends came to 12 bases. In germline, CDR1 is SGHVS, CDR2 FNYEAQ. The CDR3 loop spans 15 amino acids.